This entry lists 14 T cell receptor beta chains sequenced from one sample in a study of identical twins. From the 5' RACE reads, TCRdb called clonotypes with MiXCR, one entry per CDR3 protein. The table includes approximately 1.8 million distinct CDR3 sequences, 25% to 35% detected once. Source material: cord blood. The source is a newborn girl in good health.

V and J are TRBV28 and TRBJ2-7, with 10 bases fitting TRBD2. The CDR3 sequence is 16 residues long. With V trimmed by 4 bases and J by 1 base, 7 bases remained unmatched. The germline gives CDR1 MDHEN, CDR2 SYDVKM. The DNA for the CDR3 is TGTGCCAGCAGTTCGGCGTCTAGCGGGAGTTCCTACGAGCAGTACTTC. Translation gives CASSSASSGSSYEQYF.

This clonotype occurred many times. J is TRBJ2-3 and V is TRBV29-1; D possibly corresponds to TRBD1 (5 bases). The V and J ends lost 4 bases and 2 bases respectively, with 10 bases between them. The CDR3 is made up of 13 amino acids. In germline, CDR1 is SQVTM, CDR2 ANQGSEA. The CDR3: CSVGGRATDTQYF. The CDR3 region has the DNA TGCAGCGTTGGTGGCAGGGCCACAGATACGCAGTATTTT.

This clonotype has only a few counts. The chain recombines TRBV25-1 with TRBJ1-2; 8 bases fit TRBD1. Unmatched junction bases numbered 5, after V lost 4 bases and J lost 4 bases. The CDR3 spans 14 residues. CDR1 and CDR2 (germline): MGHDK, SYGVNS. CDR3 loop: CASSAGTGTYGYTF. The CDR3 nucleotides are TGTGCCAGCAGTGCGGGGACAGGAACCTATGGCTACACCTTC.

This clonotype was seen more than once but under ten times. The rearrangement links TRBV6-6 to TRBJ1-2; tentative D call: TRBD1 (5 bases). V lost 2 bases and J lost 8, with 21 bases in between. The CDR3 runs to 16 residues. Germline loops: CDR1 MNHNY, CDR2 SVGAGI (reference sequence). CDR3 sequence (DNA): TGTGCCAGCAGTTACCCACCGGGACTACCTTCAGGGGGCTACACCTTC. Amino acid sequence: CASSYPPGLPSGGYTF.

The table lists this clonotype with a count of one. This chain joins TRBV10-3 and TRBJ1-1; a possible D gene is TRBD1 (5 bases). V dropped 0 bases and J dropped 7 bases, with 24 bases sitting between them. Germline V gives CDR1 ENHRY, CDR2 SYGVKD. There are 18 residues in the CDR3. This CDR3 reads CAISESIRGSDLYSEAFF. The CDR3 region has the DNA TGTGCCATCAGTGAGTCCATTAGGGGCTCCGATCTGTACAGTGAAGCTTTCTTT.

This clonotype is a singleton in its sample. CDR3 sequence reads: CASSLHLISLQYF. CDR3 nucleotide sequence: TGTGCCAGCAGCCTTCACCTTATAAGCCTTCAGTACTTC. The V and J genes are TRBV12-3 or TRBV12-4 and TRBJ2-5, with D hard to call. The CDR3 spans 13 residues. V shed 6 bases and J shed 11 bases, with 19 bases lying between them.

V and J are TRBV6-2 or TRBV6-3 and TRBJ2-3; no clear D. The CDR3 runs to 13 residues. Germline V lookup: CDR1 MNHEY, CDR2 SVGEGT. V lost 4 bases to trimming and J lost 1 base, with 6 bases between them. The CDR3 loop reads CASSWFGTDTQYF. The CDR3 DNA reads TGTGCCAGCAGTTGGTTCGGCACAGATACGCAGTATTTT.

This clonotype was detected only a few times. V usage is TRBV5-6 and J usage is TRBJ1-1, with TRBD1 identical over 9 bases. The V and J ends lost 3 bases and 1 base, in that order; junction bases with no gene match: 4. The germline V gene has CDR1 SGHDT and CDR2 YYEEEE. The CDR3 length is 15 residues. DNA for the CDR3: TGTGCCAGCAGCTATCAACAGGGGGCGAACACTGAAGCTTTCTTT. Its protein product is CASSYQQGANTEAFF.

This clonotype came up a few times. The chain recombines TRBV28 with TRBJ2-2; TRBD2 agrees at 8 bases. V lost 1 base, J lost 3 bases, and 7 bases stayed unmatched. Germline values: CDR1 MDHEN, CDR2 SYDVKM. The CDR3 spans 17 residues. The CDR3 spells CASSLLGAGADTGELFF. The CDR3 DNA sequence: TGTGCCAGCAGTTTATTAGGAGCGGGAGCGGACACCGGGGAGCTGTTTTTT.

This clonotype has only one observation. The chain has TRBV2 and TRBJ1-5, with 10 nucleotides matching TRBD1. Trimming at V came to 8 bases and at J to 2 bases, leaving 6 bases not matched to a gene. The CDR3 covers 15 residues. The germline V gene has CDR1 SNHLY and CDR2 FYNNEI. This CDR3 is CASAGTGVGNQPQHF. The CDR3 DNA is TGTGCCAGCGCAGGGACAGGGGTGGGCAATCAGCCCCAGCATTTT.

The CDR3, as DNA: TGTGCCAGCAGCTCTGCTAGCGGGGGGGCCCGGGAGCAGTACTTC. Its translation: CASSSASGGAREQYF. V is TRBV5-4 and J is TRBJ2-7; 12 nucleotides align to TRBD2. The CDR3 consists of 15 residues. The V and J ends lost 3 bases and 7 bases, in that order; junction bases with no gene match: 8. Germline V lookup: CDR1 SGHNT, CDR2 YYREEE (reference sequence).

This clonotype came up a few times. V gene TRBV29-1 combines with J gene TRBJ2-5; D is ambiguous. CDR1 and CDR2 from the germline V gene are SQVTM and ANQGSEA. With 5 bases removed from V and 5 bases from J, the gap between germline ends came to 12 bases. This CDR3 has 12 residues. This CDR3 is CSVTLIRETQYF. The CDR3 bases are TGCAGCGTTACTTTGATAAGGGAGACCCAGTACTTC.

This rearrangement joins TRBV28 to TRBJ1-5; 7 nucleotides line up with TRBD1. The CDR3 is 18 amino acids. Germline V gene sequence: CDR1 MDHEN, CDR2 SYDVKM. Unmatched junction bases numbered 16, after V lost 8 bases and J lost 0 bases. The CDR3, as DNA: TGTGCCAGCGTCGCTAGGACAGGATCGCCTTATAGCAATCAGCCCCAGCATTTT. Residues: CASVARTGSPYSNQPQHF.

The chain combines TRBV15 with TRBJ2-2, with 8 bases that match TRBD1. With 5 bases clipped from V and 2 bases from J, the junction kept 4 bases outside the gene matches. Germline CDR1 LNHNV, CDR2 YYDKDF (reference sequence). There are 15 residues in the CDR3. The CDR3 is CATSFGQGNTGELFF. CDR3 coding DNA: TGTGCCACCAGCTTCGGACAGGGAAACACCGGGGAGCTGTTTTTT.